The 28 T cell receptor beta chains below were found in one sample sequenced in a study of a mutant IDH1 vaccine in newly diagnosed glioma. Antigens for these TCRs are unknown. Sequencing was performed with immunoSEQ multiplex PCR; in TCRdb, only in-frame clones are kept and a portion is missing. This sample yields roughly 76,000 clones, of which roughly 85% are seen a single time; approximately 2.3% belongs to the top ten. Time point of the sample: week 23, last vaccination. Vaccination comprised doses that each held 300 ug of mutant IDH1 20-mer peptide, plus topical imiquimod. Source: PBMCs, taken from a glioma patient whose treatment included an IDH1 peptide vaccine. Receptors were obtained from a man aged 25-40 years with glioma. Some clones in this sample may be carry-over from other donors' samples.

V and J are TRBV30 and TRBJ2-5, with 8 bases identical to TRBD2. The germline CDR1 and CDR2 sequences are GTSNPN and SVGIG (reference sequence). V trimming: 5 bases; J trimming: 5 bases; junction bases outside the gene matches: 7. The CDR3 is 13 amino acids. The CDR3 region is CAWQTGGGETQYF. CDR3 in DNA: TGTGCCTGGCAGACGGGCGGGGGGGAGACCCAGTACTTC.

The gene calls are TRBV5-4 and TRBJ1-2; 7 nucleotides match TRBD1. J lost 3 bases, V lost 4 bases, and 3 bases had no gene match. The CDR3 is 13 residues long. Germline V gene data show CDR1 as SGHNT and CDR2 as YYREEE (reference sequence). CDR3 nucleotides: TGTGCCAGCAGCCCTACAGGGGACTATGGCTACACCTTC. This codes for CASSPTGDYGYTF.

The chain combines TRBV11-2 with TRBJ2-7; weak D call: TRBD1 (5 bases). CDR1 is SGHAT, CDR2 FQNNGV, per germline. CDR3 size: 15 residues. V was trimmed by 5 bases and J by 4 bases, leaving 18 bases between them. In DNA form, the CDR3 reads TGTGCCAGCAGCCTCCGTGGGGCTGGGAAATACGAGCAGTACTTC. Residues: CASSLRGAGKYEQYF.

V usage is TRBV11-2 and J usage is TRBJ2-5; D gene uncertain. From germline, CDR1 is SGHAT and CDR2 FQNNGV. V gave up 5 bases and J gave up 2 bases, with 6 bases separating them. The CDR3 has 12 residues. This chain's CDR3 is CASSLNQETQYF. Written as DNA, the CDR3 is TGTGCCAGCAGCCTAAATCAAGAGACCCAGTACTTC.

As regards this clone: The sample contains more than one DNA sequence encoding this CDR3. The gene calls are TRBV7-2 and TRBJ1-3; D is unresolved. This CDR3 is 14 amino acids long. Trimming removed 2 bases from V and 4 bases from J, with 9 bases in between. Germline CDR1 and CDR2: SGHTA and FQGNSA. CDR3 loop: CASSLLGSGNTIYF. CDR3 nucleotides: TGTGCCAGCAGCTTATTAGGGTCCGGAAACACCATATATTTT.

The chain recombines TRBV4-3 with TRBJ2-5; no reliable D call. The CDR3 contains 15 residues. CDR1 and CDR2 from the germline V gene are LGHNA and YSLEER. V lost 0 bases to trimming and J lost 5 bases, with 13 bases between them. CDR3 DNA sequence: TGCGCCAGCAGCCAAGACCGCACAGCTCCGGAGACCCAGTACTTC. This sequence encodes CASSQDRTAPETQYF.

This clone was observed a single time. CDR3 in amino acids: CASSVLAADTQYF. In DNA form, the CDR3 reads TGTGCCAGCAGTGTACTAGCGGCAGATACGCAGTATTTT. The chain recombines TRBV2 with TRBJ2-3, with 8 bases matching TRBD2. The CDR3 has 13 amino acids. Per the germline V gene, CDR1 is SNHLY and CDR2 is FYNNEI. The V and J ends lost 4 bases and 4 bases, in that order; junction bases with no gene match: 1. The whole variable domain, filled in from reference TRBV2 and TRBJ2-3, reads EPEVTQTPSHQVTQMGQEVILRCVPISNHLYFYWYRQILGQKVEFLVSFYNNEISEKSEIFDDQFSVERPDGSNFTLKIRSTKLEDSAMYFCASSVLAADTQYFGPGTRLTVL.

The chain couples TRBV1 to TRBJ2-7. TRBV1 is a documented pseudogene. The CDR3 has 13 amino acids. The CDR3: CTSNQGVSHEQYF. CDR3 nucleotides: TGCACCAGCAACCAGGGGGTTTCGCACGAGCAGTACTTC.

This clone is a singleton in its sample. This CDR3 reads CASKGIWTASNEKLFF. The CDR3 region has the DNA TGTGCCAGTAAAGGTATATGGACAGCTTCTAATGAAAAACTGTTTTTT. The J gene is TRBJ1-4, the V gene TRBV19; D possibly corresponds to TRBD1 (6 bases). Germline loops: CDR1 LNHDA, CDR2 SQIVND (reference sequence). With 7 bases removed from V and 3 bases from J, the gap between germline ends came to 18 bases. This CDR3 has 16 amino acids.

Within the sample, this clone is large. The rearrangement links TRBV5-8 to TRBJ1-1; D not certain. The CDR3 consists of 14 residues. Between the trimmed V and J ends, which lost 0 bases and 6 bases, there was a span of 12 bases. Germline V gene data show CDR1 as SGHTS and CDR2 as YDEGEE. CDR3 loop: CASSLGGYGSEAFF. The CDR3 region has the DNA TGTGCCAGCAGCTTGGGGGGTTATGGATCTGAAGCTTTCTTT.

V gene TRBV9 combines with J gene TRBJ2-3; D may correspond to TRBD1 or TRBD2 (5 bases each). Germline CDR1 SGDLS, CDR2 YYNGEE. Trimming stripped 4 bases from V and 2 bases from J, with 14 bases between. This CDR3 comprises 15 residues. Here the CDR3 DNA reads TGTGCCAGCAGCCCCTCCGTCGGGGCCACAGATACGCAGTATTTT. Protein: CASSPSVGATDTQYF.

The V call is TRBV2, the J call TRBJ2-7, with a weak D call TRBD2 (6 bases). The CDR3 sequence is 15 residues long. Germline assignment: CDR1 SNHLY and CDR2 FYNNEI. V lost 9 bases, J lost 0 bases, and 18 bases lay in between. CDR3 nucleotides: TGTGCCAGTTTCCTATCCCTAGCGTTCTCCTACGAGCAGTACTTC. Protein: CASFLSLAFSYEQYF.

The rearrangement joins TRBV5-4 to TRBJ1-2; perhaps TRBD1 as D (5 bases). Trimming removed 0 bases at V and 3 bases at J, with 9 bases between. The germline gives CDR1 SGHNT, CDR2 YYREEE (reference sequence). The CDR3 extends over 14 amino acids. The CDR3 DNA reads TGTGCCAGCAGCTTGGGGCAGGGAGACTATGGCTACACCTTC. Encoded protein: CASSLGQGDYGYTF. The full variable domain, in which reference TRBV5-4 and TRBJ1-2 provide the parts outside the CDR3, is ETGVTQSPTHLIKTRGQQVTLRCSSQSGHNTVSWYQQALGQGPQFIFQYYREEENGRGNFPPRFSGLQFPNYSSELNVNALELDDSALYLCASSLGQGDYGYTFGSGTRLTVV.

The chain is built from TRBV18 and TRBJ1-1, with D unresolved. Germline values: CDR1 KGHSH, CDR2 LQKENI. Trimming left V 3 bases short and J 1 base short, with 12 bases between. CDR3 size: 15 residues. This CDR3 is CASSPRGGQNTEAFF. DNA of the CDR3: TGTGCCAGCTCACCGCGGGGAGGTCAGAACACTGAAGCTTTCTTT.

The chain combines TRBV6-5 with TRBJ2-2; perhaps D is TRBD1 or TRBD2 (5 bases each). V was cut by 5 bases and J by 5 bases, with 12 bases left in between. Looked up from germline, CDR1 is MNHEY and CDR2 is SVGAGI. The CDR3 totals 14 residues. CDR3: CASSRGVFTGELFF. In DNA form, the CDR3 reads TGTGCCAGCAGTCGGGGCGTGTTTACCGGGGAGCTGTTTTTT.

The chain is built from TRBV5-6 and TRBJ2-6; 11 bases agree with TRBD2. The CDR3 covers 18 residues. The V gene's germline CDR1 is SGHDT and CDR2 YYEEEE. Germline trimming cut 4 bases from V and 0 bases from J; bases unmatched to any gene: 6. CDR3 amino acids: CASSPGLAVPSGANVLTF. The CDR3 nucleotides read TGTGCCAGCAGCCCGGGACTAGCGGTTCCCTCTGGGGCCAACGTCCTGACTTTC.

CDR3 nucleotide sequence: TGTGCCAGCAGCCGGTTATATAATGAAAAACTGTTTTTT. Protein: CASSRLYNEKLFF. This chain joins TRBV6-5 and TRBJ1-4; D gene uncertain. Germline lookup yields CDR1 MNHEY and CDR2 SVGAGI. The CDR3 totals 13 residues. Trimming cost V 6 bases and J 4 bases, with 9 bases left between them.

V and J are TRBV6-1 and TRBJ2-7; 8 bases align to TRBD1. CDR1 MNHNS and CDR2 SASEGT come from the germline V gene. The CDR3 is made up of 15 amino acids. V lost 7 bases and J lost 4; bases outside the gene matches: 12. The CDR3, as DNA: TGTGCCAGCACACCTTATCCAGGGGGCGGGTACGAGCAGTACTTC. Translated: CASTPYPGGGYEQYF.

The chain uses TRBV6-1 and TRBJ2-3, with no clear D. V was cut by 4 bases and J by 6 bases, with 8 bases left in between. Germline V gene data show CDR1 as MNHNS and CDR2 as SASEGT. This CDR3 comprises 12 residues. The CDR3 protein is CASSVSPDTQYF. In DNA form, the CDR3 reads TGTGCCAGCAGTGTCAGTCCCGATACGCAGTATTTT.

This sequence joins TRBV19 and TRBJ2-7, with D perhaps TRBD1 (6 bases). Trimming took off 6 bases at V and 3 bases at J, with 15 bases between the two ends. Per germline, CDR1 LNHDA and CDR2 SQIVND (reference sequence). The CDR3 has 14 amino acids. The CDR3 here is CASSRGLILYEQYF. Here the CDR3 DNA reads TGTGCCAGTAGCAGGGGCCTCATCCTCTACGAGCAGTACTTC.

Points on this clone: At one of its ends the junction is not consistent with the germline gene, which may arise from a read error. The V and J genes are TRBV4-3 and TRBJ1-2; D is possibly TRBD1 (6 bases). Germline V gene lookup returns CDR1 LGHNA and CDR2 YSLEER. This CDR3 comprises 14 residues. As DNA, the CDR3 is TGCGCCAGCAGCCAAGATAGCCAGGGGTTTGGCTACCCCTTC. Translating gives CASSQDSQGFGYPF.

The chain has TRBV20-1 and TRBJ1-5; no reliable D call. The CDR3 extends over 11 amino acids. CDR1 is DFQATT and CDR2 is SNEGSKA in the germline V gene (reference sequence). Trimming removed 4 bases at V and 1 base at J, with 2 bases between. The CDR3 region has the DNA TGCAGTGCTACCAGCAATCAGCCCCAGCATTTT. It is translated as CSATSNQPQHF.

The rearrangement links TRBV2 to TRBJ1-1, with 9 positions matching TRBD1. This CDR3 has 15 residues. Germline V lookup: CDR1 SNHLY, CDR2 FYNNEI. The J segment lost 0 bases and the V segment lost 7 bases, leaving 6 bases of the junction unmatched. The CDR3 DNA follows: TGTGCCAGCATGCGGGACAGGGTCATGAACACTGAAGCTTTCTTT. It specifies CASMRDRVMNTEAFF. Based on the CDR3 plus reference TRBV2 and TRBJ1-1, the full variable domain is EPEVTQTPSHQVTQMGQEVILRCVPISNHLYFYWYRQILGQKVEFLVSFYNNEISEKSEIFDDQFSVERPDGSNFTLKIRSTKLEDSAMYFCASMRDRVMNTEAFFGQGTRLTVV.

Here the CDR3 reads CASSLTGAVNQPQHF. The CDR3, as DNA: TGTGCCAGCAGCTTGACAGGGGCGGTTAATCAGCCCCAGCATTTT. This chain connects TRBV5-5 to TRBJ1-5; 7 bases are shared with TRBD1. Germline CDR1 is SGHKS and CDR2 is YYEKEE (reference sequence). The V segment lost 1 base and the J segment 4 bases; nucleotides outside the gene matches: 5. The CDR3 contains 15 residues.

The chain links TRBV28 to TRBJ2-5, with TRBD2 as a possible D gene (6 bases). The CDR3 extends over 13 amino acids. Looked up from germline, CDR1 is MDHEN and CDR2 is SYDVKM. Trimming shortened V by 2 bases and J by 4 bases, and 8 bases separated the two germline ends. This CDR3 reads CASSLGGTETQYF. CDR3 DNA: TGTGCCAGCAGTTTAGGGGGGACAGAGACCCAGTACTTC. The whole variable domain, remainder taken from reference TRBV28 and TRBJ2-5, is DVKVTQSSRYLVKRTGEKVFLECVQDMDHENMFWYRQDPGLGLRLIYFSYDVKMKEKGDIPEGYSVSREKKERFSLILESASTNQTSMYLCASSLGGTETQYFGPGTRLLVL.

V and J are TRBV2 and TRBJ2-5; possibly TRBD1 for D (5 bases). The V end was cut by 4 bases, the J end by 10 bases, with 7 bases between. The CDR3 extends over 10 amino acids. Germline-derived CDR1 and CDR2 are SNHLY and FYNNEI. CDR3 sequence: CASSGRGQYF. In DNA form, the CDR3 reads TGTGCCAGCAGTGGTAGGGGCCAGTACTTC.

This clone was picked up a small number of times. The chain uses TRBV29-1 and TRBJ1-1; 8 bases match TRBD1. This CDR3 is built from 13 residues. The V gene's germline CDR1 is SQVTM and CDR2 ANQGSEA. The ends lost 6 bases at V and 7 bases at J; junction bases unmatched: 10. This CDR3 reads CSVGTGGSLEAFF. The CDR3 DNA sequence: TGCAGCGTAGGGACAGGAGGGTCTCTTGAAGCTTTCTTT. The complete variable domain, with remaining parts taken from reference TRBV29-1 and TRBJ1-1, reads SAVISQKPSRDICQRGTSLTIQCQVDSQVTMMFWYRQQPGQSLTLIATANQGSEATYESGFVIDKFPISRPNLTFSTLTVSNMSPEDSSIYLCSVGTGGSLEAFFGQGTRLTVV.

The chain employs TRBV9 and TRBJ2-7; D is uncertain. The CDR3 covers 15 residues. With 0 bases removed from V and 0 bases from J, the gap between germline ends came to 10 bases. Germline CDR1 reads SGDLS; CDR2 reads YYNGEE. The CDR3 is CASSVVAETSYEQYF. CDR3 in DNA: TGTGCCAGCAGCGTAGTGGCGGAGACCTCCTACGAGCAGTACTTC.